The T cell receptor beta chain under discussion was sequenced for a study of OX40 agonist ivuxolimab in advanced cancers. The wider study: Three patients, one with hepatocellular carcinoma and two with cutaneous melanoma, achieved partial responses.

General study findings and limits: Dosing at 0.1 to 3.0 mg/kg was accompanied by clonal expansion of CD4+ and CD8+ blood T cells by week 6.

As regards this clone: The antigen is undetermined.

Germline V gene sequence: CDR1 MNHNY, CDR2 SVGAGI (reference sequence). The length of the CDR3 is 14 residues. Trimming removed 0 bases from V and 5 bases from J, with 8 bases in between. Sequencing used immunoSEQ multiplex PCR; TCRdb keeps in-frame clones, though not all of them. This table holds approximately 120,000 clones, roughly 90% found once. This TCR came from an adult with an advanced solid tumor such as melanoma, head and neck, liver or kidney cancer. The genes are TRBV6-6 and TRBJ2-1; the D is unclear. The sample in question was CD4+ or CD8+ T cells sorted from blood, obtained in a trial of the OX40 agonist ivuxolimab. For the CDR3, the DNA is TGTGCCAGCAGTTACTCGATACTGGACAATGAGCAGTTCTTC. Its translation is CASSYSILDNEQFF.